These 21 T cell receptor beta chains were sequenced from one sample in a study of blood T cell repertoires in COVID-19. Profiling relied on immunoSEQ multiplex PCR, and the TCRdb table lists in-frame clones only, not all of them. The top ten clones hold roughly 4.7% of a sample with about 100,000 clones, 70% to 90% of them seen once. Sequencing used peripheral blood. These receptors were collected from a human donor in a cohort sampled during active COVID-19.

The gene calls are TRBV28 and TRBJ2-3, with 9 positions matching TRBD1. From germline, CDR1 is MDHEN and CDR2 SYDVKM. The CDR3 spans 15 residues. V shed 8 bases and J 1 base; nucleotides not matched to a gene: 7. The CDR3 coding sequence is TGTGCCAGCGGACAGGGGCTTTCCCGCACAGATACGCAGTATTTT. Encoded protein: CASGQGLSRTDTQYF.

The chain links TRBV7-9 to TRBJ2-2, with D hard to call. CDR1 is SEHNR, CDR2 FQNEAQ, per germline (reference sequence). The CDR3 length is 14 residues. The ends were cut back, 4 bases at V and 2 bases at J, with 8 bases in the middle. The CDR3 bases are TGTGCCAGCAGCTGGCCAGTCAACACCGGGGAGCTGTTTTTT. This codes for CASSWPVNTGELFF.

This clone was detected only once. The V gene is TRBV7-9, the J gene TRBJ2-3; no reliable D call. The germline V gene has CDR1 SEHNR and CDR2 FQNEAQ (reference sequence). This CDR3 contains 16 residues. V was pared by 1 base and J by 14 bases, with 25 bases between. The CDR3 DNA sequence: TGTGCCAGCAGCTTAGGTTTGGCAATTTCCCCCATCGCATCGTATTTT. This translates into CASSLGLAISPIASYF.

This chain links TRBV27 with TRBJ2-3, with 16 bases aligning to TRBD2. V lost 9 bases to trimming and J lost 6 bases; unmatched junction nucleotides: 6. The CDR3 is 15 amino acids. Germline assignment: CDR1 MNHEY and CDR2 SMNVEV (reference sequence). Here the CDR3 DNA reads TGTGCCAGTACAGGGACTAGCGGGAGGGCCGATACGCAGTATTTT. It yields the protein CASTGTSGRADTQYF.

V is TRBV6-6 and J is TRBJ1-3, with D possibly matching TRBD1 (5 bases). V dropped 0 bases and J dropped 4 bases, with 10 bases sitting between them. This CDR3 spans 15 amino acids. From germline, CDR1 is MNHNY and CDR2 SVGAGI (reference sequence). The CDR3 reads CASSYSPTVGNTIYF. DNA of the CDR3: TGTGCCAGCAGTTACTCCCCGACAGTAGGAAACACCATATATTTT.

This chain joins TRBV5-1 and TRBJ1-4; D possibly corresponds to TRBD1 (5 bases). Germline-derived CDR1 and CDR2 are SGHRS and YFSETQ. The CDR3 has 14 amino acids. V lost 1 base to trimming and J lost 5 bases, with 9 bases between them. CDR3 residues: CASSLTGMNEKLFF. The CDR3, as DNA: TGCGCCAGCAGCTTGACAGGCATGAATGAAAAACTGTTTTTT.

This clone was observed a few times. The chain uses TRBV5-1 and TRBJ2-7; 8 positions agree with TRBD1. V lost 0 bases to trimming and J lost 4 bases; unmatched junction nucleotides: 9. The CDR3 is 16 amino acids. The germline gives CDR1 SGHRS, CDR2 YFSETQ. The DNA of the CDR3 is TGCGCCAGCAGCTTGGGGGCCGGGACAGGATATTACGAGCAGTACTTC. This gives the protein CASSLGAGTGYYEQYF.

The chain has TRBV27 and TRBJ2-1; perhaps TRBD2 as D (6 bases). Trimming pared 5 bases from V and 2 bases from J, leaving 16 bases between. The CDR3 covers 16 residues. The germline V gene encodes CDR1 MNHEY and CDR2 SMNVEV (reference sequence). CDR3 bases: TGTGCCAGCAGTACCTCTCCGGGAGTGGCCTACAATGAGCAGTTCTTC. It is translated as CASSTSPGVAYNEQFF.

V usage is TRBV19 and J usage is TRBJ2-1; D is uncertain. The CDR3 totals 14 residues. The germline CDR1 and CDR2 sequences are LNHDA and SQIVND (reference sequence). Trimming removed 7 bases from V and 5 bases from J, with 15 bases in between. This CDR3 reads CASKRSATHNEQFF. The CDR3 region has the DNA TGTGCCAGTAAACGGAGTGCGACCCACAATGAGCAGTTCTTC. The variable domain in full, with the rest retrieved from reference TRBV19 and TRBJ2-1, is DGGITQSPKYLFRKEGQNVTLSCEQNLNHDAMYWYRQDPGQGLRLIYYSQIVNDFQKGDIAEGYSVSREKKESFPLTVTSAQKNPTAFYLCASKRSATHNEQFFGPGTRLTVL.

The rearrangement joins TRBV6-4 to TRBJ1-5; unclear D gene. Looked up from germline, CDR1 is MRHNA and CDR2 is SNTAGT. The CDR3 runs 12 residues. Trimming pared 3 bases from V and 4 bases from J, leaving 4 bases between. The DNA for the CDR3 is TGTGCCAGCAGTGAACGGAATCAGCCCCAGCATTTT. This translates into CASSERNQPQHF.

CDR3: CASSFQIITDTQYF. As DNA, the CDR3 is TGTGCCAGCAGTTTTCAGATTATCACAGATACGCAGTATTTT. V usage is TRBV28 and J usage is TRBJ2-3; D remains ambiguous. Germline-derived CDR1 and CDR2 are MDHEN and SYDVKM. V was clipped by 3 bases and J by 2 bases, with 9 bases between them. This CDR3 contains 14 residues.

The genes are TRBV29-1 and TRBJ2-1; D uncertain. The CDR3 is 11 residues long. Germline values: CDR1 SQVTM, CDR2 ANQGSEA. Trimming pared 6 bases from V and 10 bases from J, leaving 13 bases between. CDR3 residues: CSVNSPGEQFF. Here the CDR3 DNA reads TGCAGCGTGAACAGCCCCGGAGAGCAGTTCTTC.

The chain has TRBV11-2 and TRBJ2-7; D not certain. The CDR3 loop spans 15 amino acids. V gave up 4 bases and J gave up 1 base, with 14 bases separating them. CDR1 is SGHAT and CDR2 is FQNNGV in the germline V gene. Here the CDR3 DNA reads TGTGCCAGCAGCTCAACAGAATCAGCTTCCTACGAGCAGTACTTC. Translated, it gives CASSSTESASYEQYF.

This CDR3 is CASSLVRGNNEQFF. The CDR3 DNA reads as TGTGCCAGCAGCTTAGTCAGGGGAAACAATGAGCAGTTCTTC. The V call is TRBV7-9, the J call TRBJ2-1; perhaps TRBD1 as D (6 bases). V was shortened by 1 base and J by 5 bases, with 9 bases between the two germline ends. The CDR3 length is 14 residues. Germline V gene lookup returns CDR1 SEHNR and CDR2 FQNEAQ (reference sequence).

This clone was detected once. The V call is TRBV6-4, the J call TRBJ2-2, with 9 bases fitting TRBD2. With 4 bases clipped from V and 6 bases from J, the junction kept 6 bases outside the gene matches. From germline, CDR1 is MRHNA and CDR2 SNTAGT. The CDR3 spans 15 residues. This CDR3 is CASSGAGGEAGELFF. The CDR3 DNA sequence: TGTGCCAGCAGTGGAGCGGGAGGAGAGGCCGGGGAGCTGTTTTTT.

V gene TRBV4-1 combines with J gene TRBJ2-7; possibly TRBD2 for D (6 bases). V lost 4 bases, J lost 5 bases, and 27 bases lay in between. The germline CDR1 and CDR2 sequences are MGHRA and YSYEKL. This CDR3 spans 18 amino acids. The CDR3 nucleotides read TGCGCCAGCAGCCTTAAACCGGGACTCCTGATCCCCCCCCACGAGCAGTACTTC. It yields the protein CASSLKPGLLIPPHEQYF.

The CDR3 sequence is CASSLRRGDGYTF. The CDR3 DNA reads as TGTGCCAGCAGTCTCCGCAGGGGAGATGGCTACACCTTC. The chain links TRBV12-3 or TRBV12-4 to TRBJ1-2, with D possibly being TRBD1 (6 bases). The CDR3 is made up of 13 amino acids. The V and J ends lost 5 bases and 6 bases respectively, with 13 bases between them.

This chain links TRBV28 with TRBJ2-7; maybe TRBD1 (6 bases). V gave up 5 bases and J gave up 3 bases, with 8 bases separating them. CDR1 is MDHEN and CDR2 is SYDVKM in the germline V gene. CDR3 length equals 12 residues. This CDR3 is CASSRTVYEQYF. DNA for the CDR3: TGTGCCAGCAGTAGGACAGTCTACGAGCAGTACTTC.

The chain is built from TRBV12-5 and TRBJ1-5; the match to TRBD1 covers 7 bases. The CDR3 is 18 residues long. Germline V gene lookup returns CDR1 LGHNT and CDR2 FRNRAP. Losses at the gene ends were 3 bases for V and 0 bases for J; bases not matched to a gene: 11. The CDR3 sequence: CASGLNIGTDVSNQPQHF. The CDR3 DNA reads as TGTGCTAGTGGTTTAAATATAGGGACAGATGTTAGCAATCAGCCCCAGCATTTT.

The chain has TRBV6-2 or TRBV6-3 and TRBJ2-3; 7 nucleotides line up with TRBD2. The germline V gene encodes CDR1 MNHEY and CDR2 SVGEGT. Trimming cost V 0 bases and J 2 bases; bases outside gene matches: 8. This CDR3 region has 17 residues. The DNA of the CDR3 is TGTGCCAGCAGTTACTCGATGACTAGCCCTGACACAGATACGCAGTATTTT. It codes for CASSYSMTSPDTDTQYF.

The V and J genes are TRBV5-8 and TRBJ1-5; D gene ambiguous. Germline V gene sequence: CDR1 SGHTS, CDR2 YDEGEE. Trimming removed 4 bases at V and 6 bases at J, with 11 bases between. The CDR3 extends over 13 amino acids. The CDR3 DNA reads TGTGCCAGCAGCCCCACACGGAGTCAGCCCCAGCATTTT. This encodes CASSPTRSQPQHF.